This T cell receptor beta chain was observed in a study of blood T cells in healthy people across ages. A word on this clonotype: Its target is not known.

Study results and limitations: The donors' CMV status was not determined, possibly confounding changes in expanded clonotypes.

The CDR3 is 13 amino acids. The germline V gene has CDR1 SQVTM and CDR2 ANQGSEA. Trimming removed 6 bases at V and 5 bases at J, with 15 bases between. The authors ran a second PCR of about 7 to 12 cycles using a sample-barcoded 5' primer and a J-beta primer mix. TCRdb reprocessed the 5' RACE reads via MiXCR and lists one record per CDR3 protein. Among around 1,900,000 distinct CDR3 sequences listed, approximately 40% were seen once. Sequenced material: blood. This clonotype was sampled from a human donor in good health. The rearrangement uses TRBV29-1 and TRBJ2-3, with a weak D call TRBD1 (6 bases). The CDR3 sequence: CSVQTGGGDTQYF. The CDR3 DNA reads TGCAGCGTCCAGACAGGTGGGGGAGATACGCAGTATTTT.